A single sample gave rise to the 14 T cell receptor beta chains below, sequenced in a study of blood T cell repertoires in COVID-19. Measured with immunoSEQ multiplex PCR; TCRdb has only the in-frame clones, and not every one. The sample lists about 370,000 clones, 85% to 90% occurring once. Sample: PBMCs or T cells enriched from blood (not recorded which). These receptor sequences come from a man aged 18 to 35 who had recovered from COVID-19.

This clone was detected only once. The chain couples TRBV2 to TRBJ1-5, with 9 bases identical to TRBD1. V was clipped by 5 bases and J by 4 bases; unmatched bases: 6. The V gene's germline CDR1 is SNHLY and CDR2 FYNNEI. This CDR3 spans 15 amino acids. In DNA, the CDR3 is TGTGCCAGCAGTCATGACAGGGGGAATAATCAGCCCCAGCATTTT. It is translated as CASSHDRGNNQPQHF.

CDR3 sequence (DNA): TGTGCCAGCAGCAGCCGAGGGGGAGCGGGGGTCTACAATGAGCAGTTCTTC. Translating gives CASSSRGGAGVYNEQFF. J is TRBJ2-1 and V is TRBV3-1 (or the pseudogene TRBV3-2); 8 bases align to TRBD2. The CDR3 is 17 amino acids. The V and J ends lost 5 bases and 3 bases, in that order; junction bases with no gene match: 12. The V gene's germline CDR1 is LGHDT and CDR2 YNNKEL (reference sequence).

The CDR3 here is CASRTGGLNIQYF. The CDR3, as DNA: TGTGCCAGCAGGACAGGGGGATTAAACATTCAGTACTTC. The rearrangement links TRBV6-5 to TRBJ2-4; 9 positions agree with TRBD1. CDR3 size: 13 residues. Germline V CDR1 and CDR2: MNHEY, SVGAGI. J was trimmed by 6 bases and V by 6 bases; bases with no gene match: 3.

The genes are TRBV28 and TRBJ2-1; 12 bases align to TRBD2. From germline, CDR1 is MDHEN and CDR2 SYDVKM. This CDR3 is built from 15 residues. V was pared by 3 bases and J by 7 bases, with 4 bases of the junction left unmatched. The CDR3 loop reads CASSLETSGRNEQFF. CDR3 nucleotides: TGTGCCAGCAGTTTGGAGACTAGCGGGAGAAATGAGCAGTTCTTC.

V and J are TRBV6-6 and TRBJ1-1, with D unresolved. V was cut by 4 bases and J by 8 bases, with 8 bases left in between. Germline-derived CDR1 and CDR2 are MNHNY and SVGAGI (reference sequence). CDR3 size: 11 residues. The CDR3 reads CASSSPGEAFF. CDR3 in DNA: TGTGCCAGCAGTTCGCCGGGAGAAGCTTTCTTT.

This chain connects TRBV5-5 to TRBJ1-2; TRBD1 agrees at 7 bases. Germline-derived CDR1 and CDR2 are SGHKS and YYEKEE (reference sequence). With V trimmed by 3 bases and J by 2 bases, 4 bases remained unmatched. The CDR3 length is 14 residues. CDR3 in amino acids: CASSSRTGNYGYTF. The DNA for the CDR3 is TGTGCCAGCAGCTCAAGGACAGGAAACTATGGCTACACCTTC.

This CDR3 is CASNFQGGSEAFF. The CDR3 nucleotides are TGTGCCAGCAACTTCCAGGGGGGCAGTGAAGCTTTCTTT. The chain links TRBV11-2 to TRBJ1-1; 7 nucleotides match TRBD1. This CDR3 region has 13 residues. Germline V CDR1 and CDR2: SGHAT, FQNNGV. The ends lost 7 bases at V and 7 bases at J; junction bases unmatched: 9.

The chain couples TRBV18 to TRBJ1-5; no firm D call. The V gene lost 3 bases and the J gene lost 5 bases, with 11 bases spanning the gap. The CDR3 covers 14 residues. The germline gives CDR1 KGHSH, CDR2 LQKENI. The CDR3 loop reads CASSPSVADQPQHF. CDR3 DNA: TGTGCCAGCTCACCCTCAGTAGCGGATCAGCCCCAGCATTTT.

The rearrangement uses TRBV4-2 and TRBJ1-1, with D unclear. The CDR3 loop spans 15 amino acids. Looked up from germline, CDR1 is LGHNA and CDR2 is YNFKEQ. V was cut by 3 bases and J by 4 bases, with 15 bases left in between. The CDR3 is CASSQGIGSSTEAFF. The CDR3 nucleotides read TGTGCCAGCAGCCAGGGAATAGGGAGTAGCACTGAAGCTTTCTTT.

The chain recombines TRBV11-3 with TRBJ2-2, with 12 bases lining up with TRBD2. The CDR3 spans 15 residues. CDR1 and CDR2 (germline): SGHNT, YENEEA. With 5 bases clipped from V and 4 bases from J, the junction kept 2 bases outside the gene matches. The CDR3 sequence is CASSKTSGSTGELFF. The CDR3 DNA follows: TGTGCCAGCAGCAAGACTAGCGGGAGCACCGGGGAGCTGTTTTTT.

CDR3 protein: CASSQGLAGLFPYGEQFF. CDR3 nucleotide sequence: TGTGCCAGCAGCCAAGGGCTAGCGGGACTATTCCCATATGGTGAGCAGTTCTTC. The chain employs TRBV14 and TRBJ2-1; 9 bases map to TRBD2. Trimming removed 1 base from V and 9 bases from J; junction bases left unmatched: 16. This CDR3 is 18 amino acids long. The V gene's germline CDR1 is SGHDN and CDR2 FVKESK.

The rearrangement joins TRBV10-3 to TRBJ2-2; D is perhaps TRBD2 (6 bases). Germline values: CDR1 ENHRY, CDR2 SYGVKD. This CDR3 region has 17 residues. The V end was cut by 2 bases, the J end by 6 bases, with 19 bases between. The CDR3 DNA reads as TGTGCCATCAGTGAGCTCAATCCGGGGGTTCCCCCCGGGGAGCTGTTTTTT. This encodes CAISELNPGVPPGELFF.

V is TRBV19 and J is TRBJ2-3, with 12 bases identical to TRBD2. CDR3 length: 17 residues. V lost 7 bases to trimming and J lost 0 bases; unmatched junction nucleotides: 8. Germline CDR1 LNHDA, CDR2 SQIVND (reference sequence). CDR3 residues: CASKETSGGRSTDTQYF. The CDR3 DNA is TGTGCCAGTAAGGAAACTAGCGGGGGGCGGAGCACAGATACGCAGTATTTT.

V is TRBV5-1 and J is TRBJ2-7, with D perhaps matching TRBD2 (7 bases). Germline V gives CDR1 SGHRS, CDR2 YFSETQ. The CDR3 consists of 15 residues. The germline V and J ends were trimmed by 2 bases and 0 bases, with 12 bases remaining between them. The CDR3 region has the DNA TGCGCCAGCAGCTTTAGGGGAGGGGGCTCCTACGAGCAGTACTTC. Encoded protein: CASSFRGGGSYEQYF.